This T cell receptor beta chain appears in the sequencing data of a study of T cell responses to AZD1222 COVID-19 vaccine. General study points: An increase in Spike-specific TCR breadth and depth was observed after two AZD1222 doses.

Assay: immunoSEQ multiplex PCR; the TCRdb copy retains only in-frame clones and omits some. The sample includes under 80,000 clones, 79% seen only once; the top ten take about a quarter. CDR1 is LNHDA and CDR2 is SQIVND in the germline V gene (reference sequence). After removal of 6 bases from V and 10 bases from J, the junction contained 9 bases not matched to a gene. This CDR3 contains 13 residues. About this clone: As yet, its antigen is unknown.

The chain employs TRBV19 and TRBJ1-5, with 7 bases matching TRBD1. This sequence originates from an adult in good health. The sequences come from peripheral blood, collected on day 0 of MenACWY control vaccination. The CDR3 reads CASRRDSFQPQHF. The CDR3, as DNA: TGTGCCAGTAGGAGGGACAGTTTCCAACCCCAGCATTTT.